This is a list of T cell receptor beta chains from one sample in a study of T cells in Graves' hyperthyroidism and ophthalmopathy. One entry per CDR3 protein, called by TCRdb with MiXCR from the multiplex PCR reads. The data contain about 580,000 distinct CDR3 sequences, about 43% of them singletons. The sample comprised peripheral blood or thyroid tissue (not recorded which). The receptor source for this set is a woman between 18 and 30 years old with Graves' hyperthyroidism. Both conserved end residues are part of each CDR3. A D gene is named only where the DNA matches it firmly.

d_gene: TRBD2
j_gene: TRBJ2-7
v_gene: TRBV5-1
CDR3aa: CASVGGSGNQNYEQYF

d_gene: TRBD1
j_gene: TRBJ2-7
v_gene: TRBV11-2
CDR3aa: CASGGAGDRGPTYEQYF

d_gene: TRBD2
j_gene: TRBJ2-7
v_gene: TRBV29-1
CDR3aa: CSLALAGPFEQYF

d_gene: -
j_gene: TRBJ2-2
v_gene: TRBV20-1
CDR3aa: CSAGSGQLTGELFF

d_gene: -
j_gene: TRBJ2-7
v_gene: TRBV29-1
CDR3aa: CSSPRGAGSYEQYF

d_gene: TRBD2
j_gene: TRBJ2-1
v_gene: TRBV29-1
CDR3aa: CSDSGSGHNEQFF

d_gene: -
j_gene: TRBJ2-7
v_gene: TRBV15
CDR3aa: CATSRGYEQYF

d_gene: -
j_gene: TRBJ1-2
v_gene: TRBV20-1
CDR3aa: CSARGDGANYGYTF

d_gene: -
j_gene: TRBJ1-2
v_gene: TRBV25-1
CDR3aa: CASSPTPGSLSYTF

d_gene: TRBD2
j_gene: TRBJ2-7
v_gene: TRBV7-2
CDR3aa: CASSLEKVSSGSYEQYF

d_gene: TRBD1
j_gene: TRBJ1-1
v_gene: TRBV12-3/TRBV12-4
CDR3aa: CASSSDRVSPEAFF

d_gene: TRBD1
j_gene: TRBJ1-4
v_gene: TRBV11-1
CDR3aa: CASSSPGQGGEKLFF

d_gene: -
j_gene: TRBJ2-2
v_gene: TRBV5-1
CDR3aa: CASSLGLSNTGELFF

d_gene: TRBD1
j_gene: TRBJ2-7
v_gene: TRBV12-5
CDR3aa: CASGRPGQGVYEQYF

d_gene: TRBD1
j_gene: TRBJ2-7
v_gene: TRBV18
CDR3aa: CASSPPGTGGIEQYF

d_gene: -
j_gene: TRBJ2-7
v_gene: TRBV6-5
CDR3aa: CASSLSRFNEQYF

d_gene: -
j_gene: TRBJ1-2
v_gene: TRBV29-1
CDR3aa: CSVDGGTYGYTF

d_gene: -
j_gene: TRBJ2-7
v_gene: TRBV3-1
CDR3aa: CASSQGLSMAATYEQYF

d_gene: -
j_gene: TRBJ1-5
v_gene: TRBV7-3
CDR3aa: CASRERGGQPQHF

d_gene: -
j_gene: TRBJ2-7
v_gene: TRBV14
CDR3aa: CASSPPIQGKTYEQYF

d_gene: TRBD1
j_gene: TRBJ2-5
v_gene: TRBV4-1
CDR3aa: CASSVDRGNETQYF

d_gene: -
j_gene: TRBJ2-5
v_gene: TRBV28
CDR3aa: CASSSIVETQYF

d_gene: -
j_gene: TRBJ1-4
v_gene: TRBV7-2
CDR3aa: CASSRWTSENEKLFF

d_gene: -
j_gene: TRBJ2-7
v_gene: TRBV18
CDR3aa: CASSPHRGGKSYEQYF

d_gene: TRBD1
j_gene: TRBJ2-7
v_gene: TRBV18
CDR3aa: CASSPRQGIAEQYF

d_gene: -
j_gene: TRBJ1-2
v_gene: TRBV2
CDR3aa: CASTGRAGYTF

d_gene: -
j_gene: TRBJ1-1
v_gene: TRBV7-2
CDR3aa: CASSPPWGNTEAFF

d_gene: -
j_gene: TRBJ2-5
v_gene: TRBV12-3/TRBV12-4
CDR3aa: CASSYQGRGETQYF

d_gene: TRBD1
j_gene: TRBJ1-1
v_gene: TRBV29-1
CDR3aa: CSVIGTENTEAFF

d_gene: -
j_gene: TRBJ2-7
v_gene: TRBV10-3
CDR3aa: CAISLGGAIDEQYF

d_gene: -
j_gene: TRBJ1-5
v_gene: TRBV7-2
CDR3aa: CASSWWGLSYEHF

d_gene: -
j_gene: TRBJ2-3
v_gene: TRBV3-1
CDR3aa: CASSPPFGGEPTDTQYF

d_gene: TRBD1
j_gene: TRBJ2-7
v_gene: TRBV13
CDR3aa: CASSTPTGSHHEQYF

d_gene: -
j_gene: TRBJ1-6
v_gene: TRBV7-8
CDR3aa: CASNPTPQLDNSPLHF

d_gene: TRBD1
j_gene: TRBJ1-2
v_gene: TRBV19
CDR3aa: CASSVTGSGYGYTF

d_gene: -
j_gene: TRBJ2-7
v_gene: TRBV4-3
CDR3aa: CASSQDQGFPYEQYF

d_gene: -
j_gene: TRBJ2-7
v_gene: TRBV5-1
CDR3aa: CASSFKAWDERYF

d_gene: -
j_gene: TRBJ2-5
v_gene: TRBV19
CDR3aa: CASSIGFPGGETQYF

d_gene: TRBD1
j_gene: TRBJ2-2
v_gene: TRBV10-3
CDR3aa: CAAGGQGATGELFF

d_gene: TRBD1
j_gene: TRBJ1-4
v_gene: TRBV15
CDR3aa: CATSRDQDRLGKLFF

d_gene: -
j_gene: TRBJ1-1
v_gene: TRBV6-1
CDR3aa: CASSESWGGTEAFF

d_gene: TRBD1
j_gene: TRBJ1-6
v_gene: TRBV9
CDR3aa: CASSTDGRGTSPLHF

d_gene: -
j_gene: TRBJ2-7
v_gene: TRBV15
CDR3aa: CATSSPPGRNYEQYF

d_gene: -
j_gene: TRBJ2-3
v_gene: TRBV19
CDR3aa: CASTRSLSSTDTQYF

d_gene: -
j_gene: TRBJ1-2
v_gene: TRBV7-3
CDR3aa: CASSLGWGRDGYTF

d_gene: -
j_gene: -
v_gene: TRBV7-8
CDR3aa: CASSQGGPWDHSYNEQFF